This T cell receptor beta chain is from a study of blood T cell repertoires in COVID-19. Only in-frame clones appear in the TCRdb table, and some are missing; sequencing was by immunoSEQ multiplex PCR. The sample has 230,000 or so clones, 84% seen once; the top ten hold 2% to 2.5%. The CDR3 length is 14 residues. CDR1 SGHDT and CDR2 YYEEEE come from the germline V gene. V was trimmed by 0 bases and J by 6 bases, leaving 13 bases between them. The sequenced material came from peripheral blood. The TCR was taken from a man aged 40-55 years who had recovered from COVID-19. This chain connects TRBV5-6 to TRBJ2-7; perhaps TRBD2 as D (6 bases). CDR3 residues: CASSLARGTREQYF. The CDR3 nucleotides read TGTGCCAGCAGCTTGGCCCGGGGGACCCGCGAGCAGTACTTC.